This T cell receptor (beta chain) was captured by sequencing in a study of blood T cell repertoires in COVID-19. Across the whole study: The United States, Italy and Spain were the sources of the acute and convalescent COVID-19 samples. T cells, B-cell-depleted T cells, or PBMCs provided the cDNA or gDNA that served as material.

Germline V gene lookup returns CDR1 LNHDA and CDR2 SQIVND (reference sequence). CDR3 size: 12 residues. V was shortened by 1 base and J by 4 bases, with 4 bases between the two germline ends. Per the study methods: Nucleated cell number was recorded as an estimate derived from reference gene primer amplification. Here immunoSEQ multiplex PCR was the method, and the copy in TCRdb shows in-frame clones only, minus some. V, J and clone size are taken as reported in that table, and D and trimming were inferred from the DNA itself. Found here are 100,000 to 150,000 clones, 90% of them singletons; the top ten hold 3.5% to 4.5%.

The sample consisted of peripheral blood. The chain has TRBV19 and TRBJ1-1; no clear D gene. The receptor was isolated from a woman aged 55-69 years with COVID-19, enrolled during active disease. CDR3 sequence: CASSIGATEAFF. The CDR3, as DNA: TGTGCCAGTAGTATAGGGGCCACTGAAGCTTTCTTT.